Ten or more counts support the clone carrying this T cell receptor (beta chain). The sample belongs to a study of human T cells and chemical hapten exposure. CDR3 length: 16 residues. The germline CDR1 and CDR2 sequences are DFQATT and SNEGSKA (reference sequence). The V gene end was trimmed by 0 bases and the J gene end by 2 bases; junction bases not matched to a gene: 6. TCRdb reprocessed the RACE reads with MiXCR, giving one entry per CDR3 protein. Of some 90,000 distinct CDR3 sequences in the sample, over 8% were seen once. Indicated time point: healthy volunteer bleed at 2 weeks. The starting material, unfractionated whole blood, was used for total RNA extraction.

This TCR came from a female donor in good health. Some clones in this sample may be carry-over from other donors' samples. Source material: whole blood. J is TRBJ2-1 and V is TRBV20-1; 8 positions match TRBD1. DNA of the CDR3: TGCAGTGCTAGAGATGAGGACAGGGACACCTACAATGAGCAGTTCTTC. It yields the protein CSARDEDRDTYNEQFF.